This T cell receptor beta chain was identified in a study of blood T cell repertoires in COVID-19. The overall study: Samples representing acute and convalescent COVID-19 were sourced from the United States, Italy and Spain. The cDNA or gDNA used as material had been derived from T cells, B-cell-depleted T cells, or PBMCs.

This clone appeared a few times. The CDR3 extends over 16 amino acids. Looked up from germline, CDR1 is SGHRS and CDR2 is YFSETQ. The J segment lost 1 base and the V segment lost 1 base, leaving 3 bases of the junction unmatched. Per the authors' pipeline: It was from reference gene primer amplification that nucleated cell counts were estimated. Profiling relied on immunoSEQ multiplex PCR, and the TCRdb table lists in-frame clones only, not all of them. That table supplies the V and J calls and clone size; D and trimming were determined from the DNA. The data show approximately 200,000 clones, roughly 90% seen once.

Material: peripheral blood. The rearrangement uses TRBV5-1 and TRBJ2-2, with 8 bases that match TRBD1. The receptor was derived from a woman aged 60 to 75 with acute or convalescent COVID-19. In DNA, the CDR3 is TGCGCCAGCAGCTTGTTAGGACAGGGGAACACCGGGGAGCTGTTTTTT. Translation gives CASSLLGQGNTGELFF.